Below are 8 T cell receptor beta chains sequenced from a single sample in a study of blood T cell repertoires in COVID-19. Profiled with immunoSEQ multiplex PCR; TCRdb holds only in-frame clones, not every one. This sample has under 200,000 clones, with just under 80% found just once. The source material was peripheral blood. These receptors originate from a man between 65 and 80 years old with active or convalescent COVID-19.

This clone turned up a few times. The chain joins TRBV29-1 to TRBJ1-3, with 9 positions matching TRBD1. Germline CDR1 SQVTM, CDR2 ANQGSEA. V gave up 7 bases and J gave up 3 bases; unmatched junction bases: 13. This CDR3 spans 16 amino acids. The CDR3 region has the DNA TGCAGCGCCGTTGGGGACAGGGATCGGGGTGGAAACACCATATATTTT. Translation gives CSAVGDRDRGGNTIYF.

The chain combines TRBV5-4 with TRBJ2-5, with D possibly matching TRBD1 (6 bases). Per germline, CDR1 SGHNT and CDR2 YYREEE (reference sequence). V lost 2 bases and J lost 5, with 13 bases in between. The CDR3 consists of 14 residues. CDR3 nucleotides: TGTGCCAGCAGCTTAGACAGGAACGACGAGACCCAGTACTTC. It codes for CASSLDRNDETQYF. Full variable domain (missing parts from reference TRBV5-4 and TRBJ2-5): ETGVTQSPTHLIKTRGQQVTLRCSSQSGHNTVSWYQQALGQGPQFIFQYYREEENGRGNFPPRFSGLQFPNYSSELNVNALELDDSALYLCASSLDRNDETQYFGPGTRLLVL.

The V and J genes are TRBV7-8 and TRBJ1-3; the D is unclear. From germline, CDR1 is SGHVS and CDR2 FQNEAQ. Deletions cut 5 bases from V and 2 bases from J, with 16 bases between. The CDR3 runs 16 residues. The CDR3 reads CASSLVKPGPGNTIYF. The CDR3 DNA reads TGTGCCAGCAGCCTAGTCAAACCAGGCCCTGGAAACACCATATATTTT. Variable domain in full (rest from reference TRBV7-8 and TRBJ1-3): GAGVSQSPRYKVAKRGQDVALRCDPISGHVSLFWYQQALGQGPEFLTYFQNEAQLDKSGLPSDRFFAERPEGSVSTLKIQRTQQEDSAVYLCASSLVKPGPGNTIYFGEGSWLTVV.

This clone was found once. The rearrangement joins TRBV7-7 to TRBJ2-2; TRBD1 matches 7 bases. V gave up 10 bases and J gave up 2 bases; unmatched junction bases: 10. Germline V CDR1 and CDR2: SSHAT, FNYEAQ (reference sequence). The CDR3 length is 15 residues. This CDR3 reads CATTKRDRNTGELFF. Written as DNA, the CDR3 is TGTGCCACCACCAAAAGGGACAGAAACACCGGGGAGCTGTTTTTT. The variable domain in full, with the rest retrieved from reference TRBV7-7 and TRBJ2-2, is GAGVSQSPRYKVTKRGQDVTLRCDPISSHATLYWYQQALGQGPEFLTYFNYEAQPDKSGLPSDRFSAERPEGSISTLTIQRTEQRDSAMYRCATTKRDRNTGELFFGEGSRLTVL.

The CDR3 region is CASSRPGQGVEKLFF. CDR3 bases: TGTGCCAGCAGCCGCCCGGGACAGGGAGTTGAAAAACTGTTTTTT. The chain combines TRBV3-1 (or the pseudogene TRBV3-2) with TRBJ1-4; 9 bases are a match to TRBD1. CDR3 length equals 15 residues. The J segment lost 7 bases and the V segment lost 4 bases, leaving 7 bases of the junction unmatched. The V gene's germline CDR1 is LGHDT and CDR2 YNNKEL (reference sequence).

The V and J genes are TRBV19 and TRBJ1-2; 7 bases are shared with TRBD1. The CDR3 consists of 13 residues. Germline loops: CDR1 LNHDA, CDR2 SQIVND (reference sequence). Trimming at V came to 2 bases and at J to 8 bases, leaving 5 bases not matched to a gene. This CDR3 reads CASSISDRLGYTF. The DNA of the CDR3 is TGTGCCAGTAGTATATCGGACAGGCTAGGCTACACCTTC.

The chain recombines TRBV7-2 with TRBJ1-1, with D hard to call. This CDR3 contains 13 residues. Between the trimmed V and J ends, which lost 6 bases and 2 bases, there was a span of 10 bases. Germline values: CDR1 SGHTA, CDR2 FQGNSA. The chain's CDR3 is CASSYTANTEAFF. Here the CDR3 DNA reads TGTGCCAGCAGTTATACAGCCAACACTGAAGCTTTCTTT.

The chain has TRBV6-5 and TRBJ2-5; D perhaps matches TRBD2 (5 bases). Trimming took 6 bases from V and 2 from J, leaving 13 bases between them. This CDR3 spans 14 amino acids. Germline CDR1 and CDR2: MNHEY and SVGAGI. The CDR3 region is CASRGEREQETQYF. The CDR3 DNA reads as TGTGCCAGCAGGGGCGAGAGGGAGCAAGAGACCCAGTACTTC.